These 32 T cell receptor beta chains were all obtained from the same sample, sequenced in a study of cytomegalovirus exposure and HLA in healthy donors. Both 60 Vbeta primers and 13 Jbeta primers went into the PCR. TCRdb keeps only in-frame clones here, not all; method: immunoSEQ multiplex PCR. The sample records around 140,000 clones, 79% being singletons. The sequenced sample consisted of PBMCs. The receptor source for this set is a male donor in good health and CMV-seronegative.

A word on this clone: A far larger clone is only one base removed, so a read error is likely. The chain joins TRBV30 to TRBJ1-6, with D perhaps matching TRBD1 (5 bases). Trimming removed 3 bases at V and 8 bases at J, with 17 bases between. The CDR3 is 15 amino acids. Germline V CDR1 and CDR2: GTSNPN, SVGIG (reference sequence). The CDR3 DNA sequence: TGTGCCTGGAGACCTGACGGGGGTGGGTATTCACCCCTCCACTTT. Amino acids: CAWRPDGGGYSPLHF. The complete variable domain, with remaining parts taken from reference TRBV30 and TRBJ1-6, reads SQTIHQWPATLVQPVGSPLSLECTVEGTSNPNLYWYRQAAGRGLQLLFYSVGIGQISSEVPQNLSASRPQDRQFILSSKKLLLSDSGFYLCAWRPDGGGYSPLHFGNGTRLTVT.

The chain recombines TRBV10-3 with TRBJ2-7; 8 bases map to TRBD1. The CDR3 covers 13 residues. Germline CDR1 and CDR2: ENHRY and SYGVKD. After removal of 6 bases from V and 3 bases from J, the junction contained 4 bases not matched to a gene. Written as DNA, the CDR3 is TGTGCCATCAGAACGACAGGGGACTACGAGCAGTACTTC. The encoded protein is CAIRTTGDYEQYF.

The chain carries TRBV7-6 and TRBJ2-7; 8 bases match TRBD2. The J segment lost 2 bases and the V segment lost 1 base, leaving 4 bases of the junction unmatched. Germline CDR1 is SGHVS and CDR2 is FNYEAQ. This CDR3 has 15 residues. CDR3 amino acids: CASSLEGGGPYEQYF. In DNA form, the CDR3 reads TGTGCCAGCAGCTTAGAGGGCGGGGGGCCCTACGAGCAGTACTTC.

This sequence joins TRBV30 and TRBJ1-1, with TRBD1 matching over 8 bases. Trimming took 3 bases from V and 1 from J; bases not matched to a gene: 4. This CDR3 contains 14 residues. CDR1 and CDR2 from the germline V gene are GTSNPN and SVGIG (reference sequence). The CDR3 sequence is CAWRTGGTNTEAFF. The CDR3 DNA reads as TGTGCCTGGAGAACAGGGGGAACGAACACTGAAGCTTTCTTT.

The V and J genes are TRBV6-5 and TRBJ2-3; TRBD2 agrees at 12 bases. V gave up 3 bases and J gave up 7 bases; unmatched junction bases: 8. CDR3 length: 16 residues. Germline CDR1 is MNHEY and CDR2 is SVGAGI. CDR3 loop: CASSYMTSGGRNTQYF. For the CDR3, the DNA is TGTGCCAGCAGTTATATGACTAGCGGGGGTCGGAATACGCAGTATTTT.

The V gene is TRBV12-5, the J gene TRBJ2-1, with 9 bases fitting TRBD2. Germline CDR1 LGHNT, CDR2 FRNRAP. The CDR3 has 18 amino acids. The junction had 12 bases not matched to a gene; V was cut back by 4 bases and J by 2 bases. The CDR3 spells CASGSRGGGAGPYNEQFF. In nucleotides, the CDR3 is TGTGCTAGTGGTTCGCGTGGCGGGGGGGCCGGACCCTACAATGAGCAGTTCTTC.

The CDR3 is CAWSGSDSSYEQYF. In nucleotides, the CDR3 is TGTGCCTGGAGTGGATCGGACAGTTCCTACGAGCAGTACTTC. The chain combines TRBV30 with TRBJ2-7; maybe TRBD1 (6 bases). CDR1 is GTSNPN and CDR2 is SVGIG in the germline V gene (reference sequence). This CDR3 spans 14 amino acids. V gave up 1 base and J gave up 1 base, with 11 bases separating them.

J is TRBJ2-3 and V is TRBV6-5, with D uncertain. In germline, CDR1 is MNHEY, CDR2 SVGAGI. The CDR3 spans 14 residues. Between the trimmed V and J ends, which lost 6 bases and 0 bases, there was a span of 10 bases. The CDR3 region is CASRRSASTDTQYF. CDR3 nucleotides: TGTGCCAGCAGGCGAAGCGCCAGCACAGATACGCAGTATTTT.

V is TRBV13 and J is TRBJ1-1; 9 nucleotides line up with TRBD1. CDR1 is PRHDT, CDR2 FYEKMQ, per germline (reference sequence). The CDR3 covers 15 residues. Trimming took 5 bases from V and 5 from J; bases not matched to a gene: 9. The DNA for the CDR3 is TGTGCCAGCAGCCCCCTGGGACAGGGAGGAACTGAAGCTTTCTTT. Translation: CASSPLGQGGTEAFF.

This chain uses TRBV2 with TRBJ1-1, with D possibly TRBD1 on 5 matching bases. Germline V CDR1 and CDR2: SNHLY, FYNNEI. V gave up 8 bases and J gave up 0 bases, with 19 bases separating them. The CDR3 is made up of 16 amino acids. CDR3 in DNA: TGTGCCAGCTCAACCAGGGAGGGGACGGTGAACACTGAAGCTTTCTTT. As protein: CASSTREGTVNTEAFF.

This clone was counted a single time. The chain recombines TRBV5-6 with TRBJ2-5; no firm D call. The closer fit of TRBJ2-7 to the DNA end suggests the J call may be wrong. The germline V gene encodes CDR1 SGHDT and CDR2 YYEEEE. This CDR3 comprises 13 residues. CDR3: CASSSEASYEQYF. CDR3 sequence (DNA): TGTGCCAGCAGCTCCGAGGCGTCTTACGAGCAGTACTTC.

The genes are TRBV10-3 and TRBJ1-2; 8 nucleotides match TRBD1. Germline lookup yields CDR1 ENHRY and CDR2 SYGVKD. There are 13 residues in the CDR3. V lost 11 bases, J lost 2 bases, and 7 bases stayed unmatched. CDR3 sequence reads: CAAGQGSNYGYTF. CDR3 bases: TGTGCCGCCGGACAGGGATCAAACTATGGCTACACCTTC.

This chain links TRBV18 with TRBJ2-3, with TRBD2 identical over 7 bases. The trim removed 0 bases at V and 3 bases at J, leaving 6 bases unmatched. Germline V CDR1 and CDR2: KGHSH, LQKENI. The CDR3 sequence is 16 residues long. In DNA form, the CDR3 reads TGTGCCAGCTCACCACCGATCGCGGGGGATACAGATACGCAGTATTTT. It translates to CASSPPIAGDTDTQYF.

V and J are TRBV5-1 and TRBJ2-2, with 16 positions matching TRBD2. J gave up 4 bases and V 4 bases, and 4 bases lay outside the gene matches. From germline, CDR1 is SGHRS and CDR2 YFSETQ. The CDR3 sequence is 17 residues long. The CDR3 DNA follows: TGCGCCAGCAGCGGGACTAGCGGGGGGGCCGGCACCGGGGAGCTGTTTTTT. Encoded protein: CASSGTSGGAGTGELFF.

The CDR3 nucleotides read TGTGCCTGGGCGACCGGGCAGGGGGGAGAGACCCAGTACTTC. Translating gives CAWATGQGGETQYF. The chain has TRBV30 and TRBJ2-5; possible D gene TRBD1, 7 bases. The CDR3 covers 14 residues. Germline lookup yields CDR1 GTSNPN and CDR2 SVGIG (reference sequence). Trimming stripped 5 bases from V and 4 bases from J, with 17 bases between. The variable domain in full, with the rest retrieved from reference TRBV30 and TRBJ2-5, is SQTIHQWPATLVQPVGSPLSLECTVEGTSNPNLYWYRQAAGRGLQLLFYSVGIGQISSEVPQNLSASRPQDRQFILSSKKLLLSDSGFYLCAWATGQGGETQYFGPGTRLLVL.

DNA for the CDR3: TGTGCCAGCAGCGTAGAGGACAGAGCCTACGAGCAGTACTTC. Protein: CASSVEDRAYEQYF. V and J are TRBV9 and TRBJ2-7, with D tentatively TRBD1 (6 bases). Trimming removed 0 bases at V and 2 bases at J, with 9 bases between. The CDR3 has 14 amino acids. CDR1 SGDLS and CDR2 YYNGEE come from the germline V gene.

The CDR3 nucleotides read TGTGCCAGCAGCCCGGTTGCTAACACTGAAGCTTTCTTT. Protein product: CASSPVANTEAFF. This rearrangement joins TRBV9 to TRBJ1-1; D not resolved. CDR1 SGDLS and CDR2 YYNGEE come from the germline V gene. The CDR3 spans 13 residues. Trimming stripped 4 bases from V and 2 bases from J, with 9 bases between.

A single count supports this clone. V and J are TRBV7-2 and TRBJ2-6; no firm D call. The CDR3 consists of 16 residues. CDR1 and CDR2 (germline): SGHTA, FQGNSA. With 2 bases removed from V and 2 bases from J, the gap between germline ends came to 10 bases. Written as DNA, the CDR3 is TGTGCCAGCAGCTTAACGAGTAATACTGGGGCCAACGTCCTGACTTTC. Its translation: CASSLTSNTGANVLTF.

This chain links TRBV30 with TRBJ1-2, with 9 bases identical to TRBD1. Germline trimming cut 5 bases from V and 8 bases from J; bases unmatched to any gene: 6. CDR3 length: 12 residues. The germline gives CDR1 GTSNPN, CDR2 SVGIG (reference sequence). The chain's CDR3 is CAWRGTGNGYTF. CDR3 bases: TGTGCCTGGCGCGGGACAGGGAACGGCTACACCTTC. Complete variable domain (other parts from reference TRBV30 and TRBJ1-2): SQTIHQWPATLVQPVGSPLSLECTVEGTSNPNLYWYRQAAGRGLQLLFYSVGIGQISSEVPQNLSASRPQDRQFILSSKKLLLSDSGFYLCAWRGTGNGYTFGSGTRLTVV.

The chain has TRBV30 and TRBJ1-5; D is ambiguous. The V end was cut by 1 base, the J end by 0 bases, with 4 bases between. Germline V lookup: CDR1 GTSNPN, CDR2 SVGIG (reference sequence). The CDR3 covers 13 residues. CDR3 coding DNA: TGTGCCTGGAGTGGTTATAGCAATCAGCCCCAGCATTTT. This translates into CAWSGYSNQPQHF.

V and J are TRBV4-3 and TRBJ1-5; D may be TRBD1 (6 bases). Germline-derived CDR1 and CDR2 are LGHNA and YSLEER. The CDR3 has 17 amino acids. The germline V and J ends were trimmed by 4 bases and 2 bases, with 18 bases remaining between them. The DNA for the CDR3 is TGCGCCAGCAGCCTCACACTCAGGGGAGTGGGCAATCAGCCCCAGCATTTT. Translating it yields CASSLTLRGVGNQPQHF.

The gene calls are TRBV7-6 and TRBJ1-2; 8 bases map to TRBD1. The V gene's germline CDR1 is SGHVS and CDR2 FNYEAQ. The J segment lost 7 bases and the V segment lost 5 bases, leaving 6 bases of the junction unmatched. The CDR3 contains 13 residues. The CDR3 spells CASSRGTGGGYTF. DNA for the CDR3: TGTGCCAGCAGCCGCGGGACAGGTGGTGGCTACACCTTC.

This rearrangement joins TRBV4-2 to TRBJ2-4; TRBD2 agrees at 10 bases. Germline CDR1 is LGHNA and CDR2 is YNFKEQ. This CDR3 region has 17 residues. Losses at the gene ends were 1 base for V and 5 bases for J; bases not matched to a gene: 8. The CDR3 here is CASSQASAGGPENIQYF. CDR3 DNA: TGTGCCAGCAGCCAAGCCTCAGCGGGGGGGCCCGAAAACATTCAGTACTTC.

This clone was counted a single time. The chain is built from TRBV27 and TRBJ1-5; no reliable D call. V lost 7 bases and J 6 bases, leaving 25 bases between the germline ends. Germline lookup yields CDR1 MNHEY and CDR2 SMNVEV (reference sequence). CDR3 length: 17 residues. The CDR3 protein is CASTLPPLATHSQPQHF. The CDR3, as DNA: TGTGCCAGCACCCTCCCCCCTCTCGCGACCCACAGTCAGCCCCAGCATTTT.

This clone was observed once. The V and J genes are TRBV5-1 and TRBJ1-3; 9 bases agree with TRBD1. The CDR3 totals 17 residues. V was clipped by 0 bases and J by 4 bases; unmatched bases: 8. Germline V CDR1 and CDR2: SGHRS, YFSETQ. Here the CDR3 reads CASSLAPGQGGGNTIYF. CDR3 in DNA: TGCGCCAGCAGCTTGGCCCCGGGACAGGGTGGCGGAAACACCATATATTTT. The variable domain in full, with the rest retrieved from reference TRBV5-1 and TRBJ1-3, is KAGVTQTPRYLIKTRGQQVTLSCSPISGHRSVSWYQQTPGQGLQFLFEYFSETQRNKGNFPGRFSGRQFSNSRSEMNVSTLELGDSALYLCASSLAPGQGGGNTIYFGEGSWLTVV.

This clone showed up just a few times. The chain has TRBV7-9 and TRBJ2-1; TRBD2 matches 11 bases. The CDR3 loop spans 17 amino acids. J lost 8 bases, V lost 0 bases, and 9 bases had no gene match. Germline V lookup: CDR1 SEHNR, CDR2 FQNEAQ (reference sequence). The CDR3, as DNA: TGTGCCAGCAGCTTAGCGTGGCTAGCGGGGGGCGGGGATGAGCAGTTCTTC. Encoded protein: CASSLAWLAGGGDEQFF.

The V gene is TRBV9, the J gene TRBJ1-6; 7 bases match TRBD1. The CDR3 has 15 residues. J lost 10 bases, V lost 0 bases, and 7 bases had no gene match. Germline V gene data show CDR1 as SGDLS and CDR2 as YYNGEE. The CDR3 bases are TGTGCCAGCAGCGTAGCCGGGACAGTACCCTCACCCCTCCACTTT. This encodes CASSVAGTVPSPLHF.

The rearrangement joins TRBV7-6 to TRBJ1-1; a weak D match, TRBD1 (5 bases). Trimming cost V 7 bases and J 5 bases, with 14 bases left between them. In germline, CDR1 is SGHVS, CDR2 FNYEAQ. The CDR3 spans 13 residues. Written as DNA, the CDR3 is TGTGCCAGCACCCGGGGGTTGGGGACTGAAGCTTTCTTT. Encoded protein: CASTRGLGTEAFF. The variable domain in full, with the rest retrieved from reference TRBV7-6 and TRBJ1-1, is GAGVSQSPRYKVTKRGQDVALRCDPISGHVSLYWYRQALGQGPEFLTYFNYEAQQDKSGLPNDRFSAERPEGSISTLTIQRTEQRDSAMYRCASTRGLGTEAFFGQGTRLTVV.

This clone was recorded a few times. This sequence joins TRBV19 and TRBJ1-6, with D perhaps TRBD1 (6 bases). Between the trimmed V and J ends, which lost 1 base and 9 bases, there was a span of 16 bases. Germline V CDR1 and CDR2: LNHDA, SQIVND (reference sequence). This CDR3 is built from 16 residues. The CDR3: CASSIAGRGRFSPLHF. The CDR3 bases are TGTGCCAGTAGTATAGCAGGCAGGGGAAGATTTTCACCCCTCCACTTT.

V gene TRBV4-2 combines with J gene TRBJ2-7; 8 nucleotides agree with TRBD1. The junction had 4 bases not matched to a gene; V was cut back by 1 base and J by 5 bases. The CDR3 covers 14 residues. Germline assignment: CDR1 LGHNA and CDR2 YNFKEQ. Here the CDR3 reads CASSQGTGYNEQYF. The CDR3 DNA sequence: TGTGCCAGCAGCCAAGGGACAGGGTACAACGAGCAGTACTTC.

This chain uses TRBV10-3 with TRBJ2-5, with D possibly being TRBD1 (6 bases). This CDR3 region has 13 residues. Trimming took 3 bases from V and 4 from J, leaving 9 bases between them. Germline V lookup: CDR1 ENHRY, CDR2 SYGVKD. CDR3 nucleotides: TGTGCCATCAGTGACACCAGGGGAGAGACCCAGTACTTC. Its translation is CAISDTRGETQYF.

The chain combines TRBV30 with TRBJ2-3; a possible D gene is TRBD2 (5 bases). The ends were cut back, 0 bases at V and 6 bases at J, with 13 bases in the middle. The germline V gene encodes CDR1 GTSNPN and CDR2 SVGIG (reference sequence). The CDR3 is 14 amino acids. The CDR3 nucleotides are TGTGCCTGGAGTGTGGGTGACCGCGGGGATACGCAGTATTTT. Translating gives CAWSVGDRGDTQYF.